This T cell receptor (beta chain) was identified in a study of blood T cell repertoires in COVID-19 (dated by TCRdb to about 2020). Context from the whole study: Samples covering the acute and convalescent phases of COVID-19 were provided by collaborators in the United States, Italy and Spain. The prospective study material was composed of cDNA or gDNA derived from T cells, B-cell-depleted T cells, or PBMCs. Subjects who had been exposed to COVID-19, were actively infected with it, or had recovered from it provided the deeply sampled blood TCRbeta repertoires that made up the dataset. A freely available public database, intended as a resource for researchers studying the immune response to SARS-CoV-2, is where the repertoires were released. The samples were drawn from two sources: the first 160 participants of the ongoing ImmuneRACE study, and fewer than 1,500 subjects contributed by 6 global collaborators. The sample metadata nearly always contained a de-identified subject ID, COVID-19 status, age in years and sex. HLA class I and class II types, where available, came from metadata supplied by the sample provider rather than from assay-based typing.

The immunoSEQ Assay, a bias-controlled multiplex PCR, was used to amplify TCRbeta CDR3 regions from genomic DNA. The study's own analysis went as follows. Within the assay, amplification of reference gene primers was used to estimate how many nucleated cells each sample contained. To quantify the absolute abundance of each unique TCRbeta CDR3 rearrangement, sequence reads were collapsed and filtered. Productive Simpson clonality was computed per sample as the square root of Simpson's diversity index over productive rearrangements. TCRdb's version of the immuneACCESS table is confined to in-frame rearrangements and falls short of the full clone set. An unresolved V gene accounts for under half of the shortfall where checked; the remainder is of unknown origin. V and J calls and clone size are as listed in that table; D and trimming were resolved from the DNA. This sample lists about 240,000 clones; around 87% were detected once. The ten largest clones capture about 7% of the sample.

What the research found in general, with its limitations: How much clinical and demographic metadata was included differed by source and by participant, and the metadata was provided uncurated.

A second Seattle source provided samples from volunteer blood donors who had recovered from COVID-19. Whole blood was collected in K2EDTA tubes by collaborating institutions according to the institutions' own protocols. For TCRbeta analysis, collaborators shipped samples in one of three forms: frozen whole blood, isolated PBMCs, or DNA extracted from either of those sample types. Clipping removes 2 bases from V and 9 bases from J, with 9 as the unmatched junction base count. CDR1 and CDR2 are read off the germline V gene as SGHRS and YFSETQ. The CDR3 runs 15 amino acids, cysteine and phenylalanine included. CDR3 DNA is the only sequence kept; it has 45 bases, read in frame from the first base. Of note for this clone: Its antigen is still unknown. Per-base qualities were not stored, and no clone one base away is much larger.

Source material: peripheral blood. This chain joins TRBV5-1 to TRBJ2-1; the junction holds 9 bases that match TRBD1. The origin of this receptor is a man in his 60s who had recovered from COVID-19. This receptor has the CDR3 CASSLDRGVVVEQFF. The nucleotide sequence reads TGCGCCAGCAGCTTAGACAGGGGGGTTGTGGTTGAGCAGTTCTTC.